A selection of T cell receptor beta chains follows, all from one sample in a study of T cells in localized non-small cell lung cancer. The repertoire was sequenced with immunoSEQ multiplex PCR; TCRdb's copy has only in-frame clones and lacks some. The repertoire consists of fewer than 20,000 clones, with 83% occurring once and the leading ten covering about 32%. Sequencing used peripheral blood, obtained before any cancer treatment. These receptors all stem from a male donor aged 60 or over with stage III lung adenocarcinoma. CDR3s include the opening cysteine and the closing phenylalanine or tryptophan. D genes are given only for firm matches. The size entry is marked missing in some rows and otherwise reads once, few, many or a size class.

CDR3 length: 15
D gene: NA
V gene: TRBV6-1
J gene: TRBJ2-4
clone size: NA
CDR3 protein: CASSESMGTKNIQYF
CDR3 DNA: TGTGCCAGCAGTGAAAGTATGGGGACCAAAAACATTCAGTACTTC

CDR3 length: 17
D gene: TRBD1
V gene: TRBV10-3
J gene: TRBJ2-1
clone size: NA
CDR3 protein: CAISEGQTGGTSGEQFF
CDR3 DNA: TGTGCCATCAGTGAGGGTCAGACAGGGGGCACGAGTGGTGAGCAGTTCTTC

CDR3 length: 15
D gene: TRBD1
V gene: TRBV6-6
J gene: TRBJ2-2
clone size: NA
CDR3 protein: CASSPGQTNTGELFF
CDR3 DNA: TGTGCCAGCAGTCCGGGACAGACGAACACCGGGGAGCTGTTTTTT

CDR3 length: 14
D gene: NA
V gene: TRBV10-2
J gene: TRBJ2-7
clone size: NA
CDR3 protein: CASSEATGPHEQYF
CDR3 DNA: TGCGCCAGCAGTGAAGCTACAGGGCCCCACGAGCAGTACTTC

CDR3 length: 17
D gene: TRBD1
V gene: TRBV10-3
J gene: TRBJ1-5
clone size: NA
CDR3 protein: CAISAGETGVFNQPQHF
CDR3 DNA: TGTGCCATCAGTGCGGGCGAGACAGGGGTGTTCAATCAGCCCCAGCATTTT

CDR3 length: 16
D gene: NA
V gene: TRBV4-2
J gene: TRBJ1-6
clone size: once
CDR3 protein: CASSQTASSYNSPLHF
CDR3 DNA: TGTGCCAGCAGCCAAACAGCGAGCTCCTATAATTCACCCCTCCACTTT

CDR3 length: 12
D gene: NA
V gene: TRBV2
J gene: TRBJ2-5
clone size: NA
CDR3 protein: CASRDFEGTQYF
CDR3 DNA: TGTGCCAGCAGGGACTTCGAGGGGACCCAGTACTTC

CDR3 length: 12
D gene: NA
V gene: TRBV11-2
J gene: TRBJ2-1
clone size: NA
CDR3 protein: CASRGSYNEQFF
CDR3 DNA: TGTGCCAGCAGGGGATCCTACAATGAGCAGTTCTTC

CDR3 length: 16
D gene: NA
V gene: TRBV5-1
J gene: TRBJ1-1
clone size: NA
CDR3 protein: CASSLEEGRYTTEAFF
CDR3 DNA: TGCGCCAGCAGCTTGGAAGAGGGGAGATATACGACTGAAGCTTTCTTT

CDR3 length: 15
D gene: NA
V gene: TRBV7-3
J gene: TRBJ2-6
clone size: NA
CDR3 protein: CASSIGGAGANVLTF
CDR3 DNA: TGTGCCAGCAGCATAGGGGGAGCTGGGGCCAACGTCCTGACTTTC

CDR3 length: 12
D gene: NA
V gene: TRBV18
J gene: TRBJ2-7
clone size: NA
CDR3 protein: CASSPRGGEQYF
CDR3 DNA: TGTGCCAGCTCCCCCCGGGGCGGTGAGCAGTACTTC

CDR3 length: 15
D gene: TRBD1
V gene: TRBV10-3
J gene: TRBJ2-2
clone size: NA
CDR3 protein: CAIRPGQGYTGELFF
CDR3 DNA: TGTGCCATCAGGCCGGGACAGGGTTACACCGGGGAGCTGTTTTTT

CDR3 length: 15
D gene: TRBD1
V gene: TRBV7-9
J gene: TRBJ2-3
clone size: NA
CDR3 protein: CASSLTGGRLDTQYF
CDR3 DNA: TGTGCCAGCAGCTTAACAGGGGGCAGGTTGGATACGCAGTATTTT

CDR3 length: 15
D gene: NA
V gene: TRBV18
J gene: TRBJ2-2
clone size: NA
CDR3 protein: CASSPPTRNTGELFF
CDR3 DNA: TGTGCCAGCTCACCGCCCACTAGAAACACCGGGGAGCTGTTTTTT

CDR3 length: 16
D gene: NA
V gene: TRBV4-1
J gene: TRBJ1-2
clone size: NA
CDR3 protein: CASSQGTAGGFYGYTF
CDR3 DNA: TGCGCCAGCAGCCAAGGAACGGCAGGCGGGTTCTATGGCTACACCTTC

CDR3 length: 13
D gene: NA
V gene: TRBV7-2
J gene: TRBJ1-2
clone size: NA
CDR3 protein: CASSPHSNYGYTF
CDR3 DNA: TGTGCCAGCAGCCCGCACTCTAATTATGGCTACACCTTC

CDR3 length: 15
D gene: NA
V gene: TRBV5-1
J gene: TRBJ1-3
clone size: NA
CDR3 protein: CASSLVGLSGNTIYF
CDR3 DNA: TGCGCCAGCAGCTTGGTAGGGTTATCTGGAAACACCATATATTTT

CDR3 length: 16
D gene: NA
V gene: TRBV30
J gene: TRBJ2-3
clone size: once
CDR3 protein: CAWSAGTKRSTDTQYF
CDR3 DNA: TGTGCCTGGAGTGCTGGGACAAAGAGAAGCACAGATACGCAGTATTTT

CDR3 length: 14
D gene: NA
V gene: TRBV15
J gene: TRBJ1-2
clone size: few
CDR3 protein: CATSAGNPLYGYTF
CDR3 DNA: TGTGCCACCAGCGCAGGGAACCCTCTATATGGCTACACCTTC

CDR3 length: 13
D gene: TRBD1
V gene: TRBV30
J gene: TRBJ2-2
clone size: once
CDR3 protein: CAYYRGLTGELFF
CDR3 DNA: TGTGCCTACTACAGGGGTCTCACCGGGGAGCTGTTTTTT

CDR3 length: 13
D gene: NA
V gene: TRBV27
J gene: TRBJ1-1
clone size: NA
CDR3 protein: CASSDGPPTEAFF
CDR3 DNA: TGTGCCAGCAGCGACGGTCCCCCCACTGAAGCTTTCTTT

CDR3 length: 15
D gene: TRBD1
V gene: TRBV5-4
J gene: TRBJ2-6
clone size: NA
CDR3 protein: CASSPTGAGANVLTF
CDR3 DNA: TGTGCCAGCAGCCCGACAGGGGCTGGGGCCAACGTCCTGACTTTC

CDR3 length: 16
D gene: TRBD2
V gene: TRBV9
J gene: TRBJ2-3
clone size: NA
CDR3 protein: CASSPRGSGVADTQYF
CDR3 DNA: TGTGCCAGCAGCCCCCGGGGTAGCGGGGTCGCAGATACGCAGTATTTT

CDR3 length: 14
D gene: TRBD2
V gene: TRBV9
J gene: TRBJ2-7
clone size: NA
CDR3 protein: CASPKRGGSYEQYF
CDR3 DNA: TGTGCCAGCCCGAAGCGGGGGGGGTCCTACGAGCAGTACTTC

CDR3 length: 21
D gene: NA
V gene: TRBV14
J gene: TRBJ1-3
clone size: NA
CDR3 protein: CASSQDPYGGPGISSGNTIYF
CDR3 DNA: TGTGCCAGCAGCCAAGATCCTTATGGGGGACCAGGGATAAGCTCTGGAAACACCATATATTTT

CDR3 length: 14
D gene: TRBD2
V gene: TRBV7-2
J gene: TRBJ2-3
clone size: NA
CDR3 protein: CASSPGLVTDTQYF
CDR3 DNA: TGTGCCAGCAGCCCCGGACTAGTCACAGATACGCAGTATTTT

CDR3 length: 14
D gene: NA
V gene: TRBV6-6
J gene: TRBJ2-1
clone size: NA
CDR3 protein: CASSYSRVYNEQFF
CDR3 DNA: TGTGCCAGCAGTTACTCGAGAGTCTACAATGAGCAGTTCTTC

CDR3 length: 14
D gene: TRBD1
V gene: TRBV19
J gene: TRBJ1-1
clone size: NA
CDR3 protein: CASSYRGGNTEAFF
CDR3 DNA: TGTGCCAGTAGCTACAGGGGAGGGAACACTGAAGCTTTCTTT

CDR3 length: 13
D gene: NA
V gene: TRBV6-6
J gene: TRBJ1-2
clone size: NA
CDR3 protein: CASSPGSNYGYTF
CDR3 DNA: TGTGCCAGCAGCCCCGGTTCAAACTATGGCTACACCTTC

CDR3 length: 13
D gene: NA
V gene: TRBV7-6
J gene: TRBJ2-3
clone size: NA
CDR3 protein: CASSVMYTDTQYF
CDR3 DNA: TGTGCCAGCAGCGTCATGTACACAGATACGCAGTATTTT

CDR3 length: 14
D gene: NA
V gene: TRBV19
J gene: TRBJ2-1
clone size: NA
CDR3 protein: CASSIARTEREQFF
CDR3 DNA: TGTGCCAGTAGTATAGCCCGGACGGAGCGGGAGCAGTTCTTC

CDR3 length: 11
D gene: NA
V gene: TRBV7-9
J gene: TRBJ2-5
clone size: NA
CDR3 protein: CASSFQETQYF
CDR3 DNA: TGTGCCAGCAGCTTCCAAGAGACCCAGTACTTC

CDR3 length: 15
D gene: TRBD1
V gene: TRBV9
J gene: TRBJ2-3
clone size: NA
CDR3 protein: CASSARTGSTDTQYF
CDR3 DNA: TGTGCCAGCAGCGCCCGGACAGGGAGCACAGATACGCAGTATTTT

CDR3 length: 15
D gene: TRBD1
V gene: TRBV30
J gene: TRBJ1-2
clone size: NA
CDR3 protein: CAWFRDRGHNYGYTF
CDR3 DNA: TGTGCCTGGTTCCGGGACAGGGGCCATAACTATGGCTACACCTTC

CDR3 length: 13
D gene: NA
V gene: TRBV28
J gene: TRBJ1-2
clone size: NA
CDR3 protein: CASRLTANYGYTF
CDR3 DNA: TGTGCCAGCAGGCTGACAGCTAACTATGGCTACACCTTC

CDR3 length: 12
D gene: NA
V gene: TRBV29-1
J gene: TRBJ1-1
clone size: NA
CDR3 protein: CSVFGVGTEAFF
CDR3 DNA: TGCAGCGTTTTTGGGGTAGGCACTGAAGCTTTCTTT

CDR3 length: 15
D gene: TRBD2
V gene: TRBV6-5
J gene: TRBJ2-7
clone size: few
CDR3 protein: CASSPLAGGSYEQYF
CDR3 DNA: TGTGCCAGCAGCCCACTAGCGGGGGGCTCCTACGAGCAGTACTTC

CDR3 length: 16
D gene: NA
V gene: TRBV7-9
J gene: TRBJ1-2
clone size: few
CDR3 protein: CASSLANQIASHGYTF
CDR3 DNA: TGTGCCAGCAGCTTAGCGAACCAGATAGCCTCCCATGGCTACACCTTC

CDR3 length: 16
D gene: TRBD2
V gene: TRBV4-1
J gene: TRBJ2-2
clone size: NA
CDR3 protein: CASRPATSGVTGELFF
CDR3 DNA: TGCGCCAGCAGACCCGCGACTAGCGGGGTAACCGGGGAGCTGTTTTTT

CDR3 length: 13
D gene: NA
V gene: TRBV6-5
J gene: TRBJ2-1
clone size: few
CDR3 protein: CASRQGTLDEQFF
CDR3 DNA: TGTGCCAGCAGACAAGGGACCTTGGATGAGCAGTTCTTC

CDR3 length: 13
D gene: NA
V gene: TRBV2
J gene: TRBJ1-1
clone size: NA
CDR3 protein: CASSAQGNTEAFF
CDR3 DNA: TGTGCCAGCAGTGCACAGGGGAACACTGAAGCTTTCTTT

CDR3 length: 14
D gene: NA
V gene: TRBV28
J gene: TRBJ1-2
clone size: few
CDR3 protein: CASSTQGGNYGYTF
CDR3 DNA: TGTGCCAGCAGTACACAGGGAGGGAACTATGGCTACACCTTC

CDR3 length: 16
D gene: NA
V gene: TRBV21-1
J gene: TRBJ2-7
clone size: NA
CDR3 protein: CASSTRWVRRLYEQYF
CDR3 DNA: TGTGCCAGCAGCACGAGGTGGGTCCGGAGGCTCTACGAGCAGTACTTC

CDR3 length: 14
D gene: NA
V gene: TRBV5-6
J gene: TRBJ1-2
clone size: NA
CDR3 protein: CASSLGSTRNGYTF
CDR3 DNA: TGTGCCAGCAGCTTAGGGTCCACACGCAATGGCTACACCTTC

CDR3 length: 12
D gene: NA
V gene: TRBV10-3
J gene: TRBJ1-2
clone size: NA
CDR3 protein: CATAAVGNGYTF
CDR3 DNA: TGTGCCACCGCCGCTGTGGGTAATGGCTACACCTTC

CDR3 length: 13
D gene: NA
V gene: TRBV6-5
J gene: TRBJ1-1
clone size: once
CDR3 protein: CASSFFWGTEAFF
CDR3 DNA: TGTGCCAGCAGTTTTTTCTGGGGAACTGAAGCTTTCTTT

CDR3 length: 15
D gene: NA
V gene: TRBV9
J gene: TRBJ2-1
clone size: NA
CDR3 protein: CASSVTGSSYNEQFF
CDR3 DNA: TGTGCCAGCAGCGTTACGGGGAGCTCCTACAATGAGCAGTTCTTC

CDR3 length: 16
D gene: NA
V gene: TRBV5-1
J gene: TRBJ1-3
clone size: NA
CDR3 protein: CASSLAGVDSGNTIYF
CDR3 DNA: TGCGCCAGCAGCTTGGCGGGGGTGGACTCTGGAAACACCATATATTTT

CDR3 length: 16
D gene: TRBD1
V gene: TRBV6-5
J gene: TRBJ1-1
clone size: NA
CDR3 protein: CASSSERDRGNTEAFF
CDR3 DNA: TGTGCCAGCAGTTCAGAAAGGGACAGGGGGAACACTGAAGCTTTCTTT

CDR3 length: 12
D gene: TRBD1
V gene: TRBV5-1
J gene: TRBJ1-2
clone size: few
CDR3 protein: CASSPDRGGYTF
CDR3 DNA: TGCGCCAGCAGCCCCGACAGGGGCGGCTACACCTTC

CDR3 length: 14
D gene: NA
V gene: TRBV11-2
J gene: TRBJ2-7
clone size: NA
CDR3 protein: CASSPPGQSYEQYF
CDR3 DNA: TGTGCCAGCAGCCCGCCAGGTCAGTCCTACGAGCAGTACTTC

CDR3 length: 12
D gene: NA
V gene: TRBV11-2
J gene: TRBJ2-1
clone size: NA
CDR3 protein: CASSLWYNEQFF
CDR3 DNA: TGTGCCAGCAGCTTATGGTACAATGAGCAGTTCTTC

CDR3 length: 14
D gene: TRBD1
V gene: TRBV6-6
J gene: TRBJ2-3
clone size: NA
CDR3 protein: CASRATGGTDTQYF
CDR3 DNA: TGTGCCAGCAGGGCGACAGGGGGGACAGATACGCAGTATTTT

CDR3 length: 16
D gene: TRBD1
V gene: TRBV19
J gene: TRBJ1-2
clone size: NA
CDR3 protein: CASSTSWTGPNYGYTF
CDR3 DNA: TGTGCCAGTAGTACCTCGTGGACAGGGCCTAACTATGGCTACACCTTC

CDR3 length: 14
D gene: TRBD1
V gene: TRBV2
J gene: TRBJ1-5
clone size: NA
CDR3 protein: CASSDGQGSQPQHF
CDR3 DNA: TGTGCCAGCAGCGACGGACAGGGCTCTCAGCCCCAGCATTTT